This TCR beta chain was documented in a study of T-cell reconstitution after alpha-beta-depleted transplantation in children (dated by TCRdb to the mid-2010s). Regarding the research as a whole: Using TCR repertoire profiling, the study followed T-cell immune reconstitution in a quantitative way in children after TCRalphabeta/CD19-depleted allogeneic hematopoietic cell transplantation. What the work shows at the level of the full study, not this receptor alone: Over subsequent months, a decline in hyperexpanded clone frequencies was noted, and after one year, T-cell counts and TCRbeta diversity were mostly ascribed to newly produced T cells. About two months after transplant, the apparently early recovery of alphabetaT-cell counts reportedly depended on just several hundred clones that had expanded rapidly and came from non-depleted graft cells. The high TCRbeta diversity at day 60 in some patients was ascribed to recipient T cells and intrathymic progenitors that had survived conditioning.

On this clonotype itself: The specificity of this receptor is unknown. Nothing much larger sits one base from this clone, and base qualities are not available.

The library was prepared using PCR. The sequencing machine was an Illumina HiSeq 2500. TCR library preparation used molecular barcoding, with unique molecular identifiers applied to normalize quantification of the TCRbeta repertoire. TCRdb reprocessed the public reads (quality trimming at Q25 with fastp, clone calling with MiXCR) and kept in-frame beta chains. CDR3 protein sequences are deduplicated, and each keeps its most common genes and DNA. For this sample the table gives almost 600,000 distinct CDR3 sequences, of which 25% to 30% were detected only once. Clones ranked in the top ten supply approximately 33% of the sample. The sample's treatment or condition, from its label and the paper: allogeneic hematopoietic cell transplantation with graft depleted of TCRalphabeta T cells and CD19 B cells. Transplant recipients were children who received TCRalphabeta/CD19-depleted allogeneic hematopoietic cell grafts.

From the germline V gene, CDR1 is MDHEN and CDR2 is SYDVKM. The CDR3 measures 16 amino acids from cysteine to phenylalanine. The only DNA kept is the CDR3, 48 bases in frame from the first base. V sheds 1 base and J sheds 2 bases, leaving 12 bases between their ends. Sequencing was performed on PBMCs, taken before TCRalphabeta/CD19-depleted stem cell transplant. The TCR originated in a boy under two years old with Wiskott-Aldrich syndrome, due to receive a stem cell transplant. The chain was built from TRBV28 and TRBJ1-5, with TRBD1 as a weak D call on 5 bases. The CDR3 reads as follows: CASSLYWGEGNQPQHF. The base sequence is TGTGCCAGCAGTTTATACTGGGGGGAAGGCAATCAGCCCCAGCATTTT.